This TCR beta chain is drawn from a study of shared clonotypes between healthy human individuals. Replicate PCRs from sorted subsets contained around 200 ng DNA, which is tens of thousands of T cell genomes. Sequenced by immunoSEQ multiplex PCR; TCRdb stores in-frame clones only, minus some. This sample has nearly 2 million clones; about 95% occur once, and the top ten carry approximately 1.2%. Germline V gene data show CDR1 as MDHEN and CDR2 as SYDVKM. V was cut by 6 bases and J by 5 bases, with 21 bases left in between. The CDR3 totals 16 residues. CD45RO-negative CD8 cells positively selected for CCR7 made up the naive population, which excluded terminally differentiated effector memory CD45RA+ cells. About this clone: The antigen is undetermined.

Study conclusions and caveats: Naive CD4 clonotypes overlapped across a few donors at 4.5% to 5.5%.

This TCR was recovered from a man in his late teens or twenties in good health. The material sequenced was naive CD8+ T cells sorted from blood. The chain uses TRBV28 and TRBJ2-3; weak D call: TRBD1 (6 bases). CDR3 bases: TGTGCCAGCAGATTAGGGCCGGATCAGGGGATAGATACGCAGTATTTT. Translation gives CASRLGPDQGIDTQYF.